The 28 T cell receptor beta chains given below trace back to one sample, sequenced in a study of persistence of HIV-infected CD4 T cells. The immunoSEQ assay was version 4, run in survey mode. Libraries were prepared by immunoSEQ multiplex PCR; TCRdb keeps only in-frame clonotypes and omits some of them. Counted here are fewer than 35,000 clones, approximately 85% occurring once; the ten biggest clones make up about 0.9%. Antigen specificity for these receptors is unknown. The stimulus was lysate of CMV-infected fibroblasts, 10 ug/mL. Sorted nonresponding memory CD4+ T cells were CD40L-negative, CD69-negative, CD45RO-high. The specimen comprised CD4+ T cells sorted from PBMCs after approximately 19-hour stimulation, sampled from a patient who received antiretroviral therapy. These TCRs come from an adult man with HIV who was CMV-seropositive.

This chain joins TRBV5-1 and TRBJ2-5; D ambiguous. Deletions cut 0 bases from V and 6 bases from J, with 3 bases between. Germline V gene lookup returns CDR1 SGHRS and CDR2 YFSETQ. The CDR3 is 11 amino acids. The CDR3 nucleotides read TGCGCCAGCAGCTTGGACCAGACCCAGTACTTC. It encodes CASSLDQTQYF.

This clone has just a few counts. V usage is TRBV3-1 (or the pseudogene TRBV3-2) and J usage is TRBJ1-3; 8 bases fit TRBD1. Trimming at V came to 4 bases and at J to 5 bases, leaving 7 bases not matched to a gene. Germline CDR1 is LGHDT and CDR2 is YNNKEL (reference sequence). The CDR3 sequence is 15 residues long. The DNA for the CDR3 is TGTGCCAGCAGCCTGGGGTCAGGGGGCCGAAACACCATATATTTT. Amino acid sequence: CASSLGSGGRNTIYF.

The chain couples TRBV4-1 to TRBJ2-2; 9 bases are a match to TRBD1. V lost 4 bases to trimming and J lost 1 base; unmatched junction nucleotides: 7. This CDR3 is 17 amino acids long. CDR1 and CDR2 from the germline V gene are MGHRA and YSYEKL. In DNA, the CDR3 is TGCGCCAGCAGCCTACAGGGGGCGAATAGGAACACCGGGGAGCTGTTTTTT. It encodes CASSLQGANRNTGELFF.

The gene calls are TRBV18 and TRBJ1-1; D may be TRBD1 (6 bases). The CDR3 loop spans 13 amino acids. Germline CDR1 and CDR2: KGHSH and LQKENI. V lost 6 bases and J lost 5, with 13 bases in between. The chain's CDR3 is CASSAGAGTEAFF. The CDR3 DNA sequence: TGTGCCAGCTCGGCGGGGGCTGGTACTGAAGCTTTCTTT.

This CDR3 is CATNQRTGPGSPLHF. The DNA for the CDR3 is TGTGCCACCAACCAGCGGACAGGTCCGGGGTCACCCCTCCACTTT. V and J are TRBV7-2 and TRBJ1-6, with 7 bases aligning to TRBD1. The CDR3 runs 15 residues. The V segment lost 10 bases and the J segment 10 bases; nucleotides outside the gene matches: 16. Germline CDR1 reads SGHTA; CDR2 reads FQGNSA.

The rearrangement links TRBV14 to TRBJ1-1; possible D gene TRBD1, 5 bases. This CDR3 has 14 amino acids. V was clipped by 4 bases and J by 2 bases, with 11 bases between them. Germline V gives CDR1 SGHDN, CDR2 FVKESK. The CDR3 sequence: CASSRPGLNTEAFF. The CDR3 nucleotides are TGTGCCAGCAGCCGACCGGGACTCAACACTGAAGCTTTCTTT. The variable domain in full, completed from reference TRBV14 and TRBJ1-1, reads EAGVTQFPSHSVIEKGQTVTLRCDPISGHDNLYWYRRVMGKEIKFLLHFVKESKQDESGMPNNRFLAERTGGTYSTLKVQPAELEDSGVYFCASSRPGLNTEAFFGQGTRLTVV.

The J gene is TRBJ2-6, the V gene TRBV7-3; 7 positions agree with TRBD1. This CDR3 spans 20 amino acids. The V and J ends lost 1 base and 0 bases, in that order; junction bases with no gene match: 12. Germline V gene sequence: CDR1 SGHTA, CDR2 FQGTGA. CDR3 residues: CASSLKGSGQGDSGANVLTF. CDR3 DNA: TGTGCCAGCAGCTTAAAAGGGTCCGGGCAGGGGGACTCTGGGGCCAACGTCCTGACTTTC.

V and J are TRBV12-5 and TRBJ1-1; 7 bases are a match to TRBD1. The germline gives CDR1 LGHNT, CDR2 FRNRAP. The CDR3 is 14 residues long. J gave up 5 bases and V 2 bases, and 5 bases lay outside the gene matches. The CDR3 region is CASGLTGGQTEAFF. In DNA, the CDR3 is TGTGCTAGTGGTTTGACGGGGGGACAGACTGAAGCTTTCTTT.

CDR3: CASSYLDRSSGNTIYF. The CDR3 DNA follows: TGCGCCAGCAGCTACCTCGACAGGAGCTCTGGAAACACCATATATTTT. The chain joins TRBV5-1 to TRBJ1-3; possibly TRBD1 for D (6 bases). CDR3 size: 16 residues. Germline CDR1 reads SGHRS; CDR2 reads YFSETQ. With 3 bases removed from V and 0 bases from J, the gap between germline ends came to 13 bases.

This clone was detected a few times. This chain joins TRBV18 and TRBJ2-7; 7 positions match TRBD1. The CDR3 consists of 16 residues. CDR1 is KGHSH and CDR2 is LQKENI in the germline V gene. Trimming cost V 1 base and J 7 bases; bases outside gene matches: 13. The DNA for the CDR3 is TGTGCCAGCTCACCACTTCCCCTTGACAGGGCTAAAGAGCAGTACTTC. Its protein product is CASSPLPLDRAKEQYF. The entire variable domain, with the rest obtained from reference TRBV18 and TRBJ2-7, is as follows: NAGVMQNPRHLVRRRGQEARLRCSPMKGHSHVYWYRQLPEEGLKFMVYLQKENIIDESGMPKERFSAEFPKEGPSILRIQQVVRGDSAAYFCASSPLPLDRAKEQYFGPGTRLTVT.

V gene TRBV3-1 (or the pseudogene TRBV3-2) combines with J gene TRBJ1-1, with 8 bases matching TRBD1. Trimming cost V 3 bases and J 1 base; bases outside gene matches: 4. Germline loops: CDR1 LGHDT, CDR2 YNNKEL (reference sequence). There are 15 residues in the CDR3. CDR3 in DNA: TGTGCCAGCAGCCAGGCCGGACAGGGGAACACTGAAGCTTTCTTT. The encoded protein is CASSQAGQGNTEAFF.

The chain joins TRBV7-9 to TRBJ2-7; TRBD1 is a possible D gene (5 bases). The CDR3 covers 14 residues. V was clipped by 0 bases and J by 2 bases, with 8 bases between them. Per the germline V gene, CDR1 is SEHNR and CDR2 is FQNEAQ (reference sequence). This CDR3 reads CASSLAGRAYEQYF. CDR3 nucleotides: TGTGCCAGCAGCTTAGCGGGGCGTGCCTACGAGCAGTACTTC.

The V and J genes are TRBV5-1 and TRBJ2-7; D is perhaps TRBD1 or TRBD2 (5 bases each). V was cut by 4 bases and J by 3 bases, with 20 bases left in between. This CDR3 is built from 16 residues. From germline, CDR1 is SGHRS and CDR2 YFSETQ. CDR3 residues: CASSRGLLGEYYEQYF. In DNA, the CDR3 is TGCGCCAGCAGCCGCGGGCTATTGGGGGAGTACTACGAGCAGTACTTC.

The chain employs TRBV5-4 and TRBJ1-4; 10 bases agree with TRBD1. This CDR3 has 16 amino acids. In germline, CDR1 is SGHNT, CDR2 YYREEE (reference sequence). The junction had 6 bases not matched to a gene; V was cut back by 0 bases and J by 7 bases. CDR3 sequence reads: CASSLGDRGGREKLFF. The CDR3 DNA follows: TGTGCCAGCAGCTTGGGGGACAGGGGCGGGCGTGAAAAACTGTTTTTT.

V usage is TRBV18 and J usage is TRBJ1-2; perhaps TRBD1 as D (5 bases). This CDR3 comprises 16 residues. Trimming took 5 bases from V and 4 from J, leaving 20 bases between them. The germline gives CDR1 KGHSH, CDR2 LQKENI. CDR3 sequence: CASSKPVSTEGYGYTF. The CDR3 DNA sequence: TGTGCCAGCTCAAAACCAGTCTCGACAGAAGGCTATGGCTACACCTTC.

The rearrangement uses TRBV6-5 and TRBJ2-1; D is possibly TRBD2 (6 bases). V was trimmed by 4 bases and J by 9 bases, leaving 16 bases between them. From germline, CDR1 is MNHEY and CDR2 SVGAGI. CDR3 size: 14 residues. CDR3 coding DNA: TGTGCCAGCAGTTCGAACAGGCTGGGGGGTGAGCAGTTCTTC. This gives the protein CASSSNRLGGEQFF.

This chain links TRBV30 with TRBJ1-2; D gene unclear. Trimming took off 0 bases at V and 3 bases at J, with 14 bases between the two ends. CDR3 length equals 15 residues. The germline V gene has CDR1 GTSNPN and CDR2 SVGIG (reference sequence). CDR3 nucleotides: TGTGCCTGGAGTGTGACTCCGGGCCAGTACTATGGCTACACCTTC. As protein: CAWSVTPGQYYGYTF.

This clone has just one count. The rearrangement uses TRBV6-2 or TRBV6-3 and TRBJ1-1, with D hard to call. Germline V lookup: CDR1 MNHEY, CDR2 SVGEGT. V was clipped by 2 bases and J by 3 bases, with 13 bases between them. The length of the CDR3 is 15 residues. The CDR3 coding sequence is TGTGCCAGCAGTTACCTGGGAGCCTGGGACACTGAAGCTTTCTTT. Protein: CASSYLGAWDTEAFF.

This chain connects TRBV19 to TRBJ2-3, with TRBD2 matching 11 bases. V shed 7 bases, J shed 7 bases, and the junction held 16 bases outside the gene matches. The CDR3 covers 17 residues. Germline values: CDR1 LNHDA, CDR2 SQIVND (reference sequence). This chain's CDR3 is CASIPSLSSGGANTQYF. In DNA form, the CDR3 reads TGTGCCAGTATCCCCTCTCTGAGTAGCGGGGGGGCGAATACGCAGTATTTT. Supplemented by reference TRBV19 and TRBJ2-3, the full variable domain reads DGGITQSPKYLFRKEGQNVTLSCEQNLNHDAMYWYRQDPGQGLRLIYYSQIVNDFQKGDIAEGYSVSREKKESFPLTVTSAQKNPTAFYLCASIPSLSSGGANTQYFGPGTRLTVL.

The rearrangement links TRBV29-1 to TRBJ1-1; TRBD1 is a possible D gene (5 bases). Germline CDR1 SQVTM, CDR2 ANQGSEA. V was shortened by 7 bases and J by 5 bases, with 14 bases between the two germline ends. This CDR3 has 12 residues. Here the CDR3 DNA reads TGCAGCGCTAACGGGGGAAGGACTGAAGCTTTCTTT. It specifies CSANGGRTEAFF.

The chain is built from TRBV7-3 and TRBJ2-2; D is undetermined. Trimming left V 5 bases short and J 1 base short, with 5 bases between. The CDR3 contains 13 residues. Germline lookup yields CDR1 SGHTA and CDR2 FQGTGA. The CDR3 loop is CASSPKNTGELFF. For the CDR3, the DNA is TGTGCCAGCAGCCCTAAGAACACCGGGGAGCTGTTTTTT.

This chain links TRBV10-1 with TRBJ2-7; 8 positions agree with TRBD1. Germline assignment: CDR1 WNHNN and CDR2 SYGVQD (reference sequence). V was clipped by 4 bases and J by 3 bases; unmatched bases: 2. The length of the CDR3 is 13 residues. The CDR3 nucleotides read TGCGCCAGCAGTGGACAGGGGCTCTACGAGCAGTACTTC. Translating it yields CASSGQGLYEQYF.

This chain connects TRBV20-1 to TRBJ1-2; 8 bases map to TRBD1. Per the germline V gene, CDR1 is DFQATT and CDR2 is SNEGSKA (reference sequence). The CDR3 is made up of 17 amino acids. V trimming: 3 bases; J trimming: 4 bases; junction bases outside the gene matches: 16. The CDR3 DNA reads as TGCAGTGCTAGTGACAGGGGAATTGTCGATCTTAGCTATGGCTACACCTTC. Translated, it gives CSASDRGIVDLSYGYTF.

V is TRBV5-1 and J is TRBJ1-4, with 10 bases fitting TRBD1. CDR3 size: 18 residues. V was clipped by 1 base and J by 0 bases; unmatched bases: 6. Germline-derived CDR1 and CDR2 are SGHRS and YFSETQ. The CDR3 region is CASSLMGTGVATNEKLFF. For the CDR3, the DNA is TGCGCCAGCAGCTTGATGGGGACAGGGGTCGCAACTAATGAAAAACTGTTTTTT.

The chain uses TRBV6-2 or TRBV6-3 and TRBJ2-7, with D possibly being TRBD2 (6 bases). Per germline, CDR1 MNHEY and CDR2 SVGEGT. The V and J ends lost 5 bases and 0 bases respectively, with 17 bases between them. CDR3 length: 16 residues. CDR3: CASSPSPPGSSYEQYF. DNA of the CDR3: TGTGCCAGCAGTCCCTCCCCACCCGGGAGCTCCTACGAGCAGTACTTC.

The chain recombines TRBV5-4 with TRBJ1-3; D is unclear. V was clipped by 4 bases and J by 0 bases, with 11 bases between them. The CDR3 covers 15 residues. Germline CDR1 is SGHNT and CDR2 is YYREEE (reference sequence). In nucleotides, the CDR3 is TGTGCCAGCAGCGATAGCGTTCACTCTGGAAACACCATATATTTT. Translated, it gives CASSDSVHSGNTIYF.

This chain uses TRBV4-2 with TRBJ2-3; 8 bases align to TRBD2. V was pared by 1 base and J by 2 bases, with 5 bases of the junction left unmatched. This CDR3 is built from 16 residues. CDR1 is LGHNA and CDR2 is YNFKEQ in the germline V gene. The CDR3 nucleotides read TGTGCCAGCAGCCAAGCAAGCGGGGGATTCACAGATACGCAGTATTTT. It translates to CASSQASGGFTDTQYF.

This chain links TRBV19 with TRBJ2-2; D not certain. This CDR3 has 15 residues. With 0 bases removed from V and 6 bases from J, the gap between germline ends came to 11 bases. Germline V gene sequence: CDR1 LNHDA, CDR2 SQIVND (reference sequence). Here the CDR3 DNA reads TGTGCCAGTAGTATAGACCCAGCAAGGGCCGGGGAGCTGTTTTTT. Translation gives CASSIDPARAGELFF.